These T cell receptor beta chains were read from a single sample in a study of shared clonotypes between healthy human individuals. The table came from immunoSEQ multiplex PCR; TCRdb's copy has only in-frame clones and leaves some out. The data show about 480,000 clones, more than 65% seen once. The sample taken for sequencing was PBMCs. The receptors originated from a woman in her forties in good health. Some clones in this sample may be carry-over from other donors' samples. The CDR3 runs from the conserved cysteine through the conserved F or W. The D gene is left open where the match is weak. Clone size is shown for a subset of rows, as once, few, many or a class of expanded clone.

cdr3_nt: TGTGCCAGCATCCCCCTACCTGCGAACACCGGGGAGCTGTTTTTT
cdr3_aa: CASIPLPANTGELFF
clone_size: .
j_call: TRBJ2-2
d_call: .
v_call: TRBV5-8

cdr3_nt: TGTGCCAGCTCACCCTGGGACAGGGGCACCGATGAGCAGTTCTTC
cdr3_aa: CASSPWDRGTDEQFF
clone_size: .
j_call: TRBJ2-1
d_call: TRBD1
v_call: TRBV18

cdr3_nt: TGTGCCAGCTCACCACGTCCAGGGCCCTACGAGCAGTACTTC
cdr3_aa: CASSPRPGPYEQYF
clone_size: .
j_call: TRBJ2-7
d_call: .
v_call: TRBV18

cdr3_nt: TGTGCCAGCAGCAGTTACAGGGAAAACTATGGCTACACCTTC
cdr3_aa: CASSSYRENYGYTF
clone_size: .
j_call: TRBJ1-2
d_call: .
v_call: TRBV5-4

cdr3_nt: TGTGCCACCCACAATATGCAGGGTGGCACAAATCAGCCCCAGCATTTT
cdr3_aa: CATHNMQGGTNQPQHF
clone_size: .
j_call: TRBJ1-5
d_call: .
v_call: TRBV5-4

cdr3_nt: TGTGCCAGTAGTAGAGGGGTTCGGCCGCCGAACACTGAAGCTTTCTTT
cdr3_aa: CASSRGVRPPNTEAFF
clone_size: .
j_call: TRBJ1-1
d_call: .
v_call: TRBV19

cdr3_nt: TGCAGTGCGCCTCAGGACTATAAAGCTTTCTTT
cdr3_aa: CSAPQDYKAFF
clone_size: .
j_call: TRBJ1-1
d_call: .
v_call: TRBV20-1

cdr3_nt: TGTGCCAGCAGCTTCAGCCCCTCCTACGAGCAGTACTTC
cdr3_aa: CASSFSPSYEQYF
clone_size: once
j_call: TRBJ2-7
d_call: .
v_call: TRBV11-2

cdr3_nt: TGTGCCAGCAGCCAGTTGTGGAACAGGGGTTCTTCCTACGAGCAGTACTTC
cdr3_aa: CASSQLWNRGSSYEQYF
clone_size: once
j_call: TRBJ2-7
d_call: TRBD1
v_call: TRBV16

cdr3_nt: TGTGCCAGCAGCCCCGGGACAGTAAGCACAGATACGCAGTATTTT
cdr3_aa: CASSPGTVSTDTQYF
clone_size: .
j_call: TRBJ2-3
d_call: TRBD1
v_call: TRBV5-4

cdr3_nt: TGTGCCAGTAGTAGAGCCGGGACAGGTATCGAGCAGTACTTC
cdr3_aa: CASSRAGTGIEQYF
clone_size: .
j_call: TRBJ2-7
d_call: TRBD1
v_call: TRBV19

cdr3_nt: TGTGCCTGGAGATACCTGGGGCCGAAGCTCTCCTACGAGCAGTACTTC
cdr3_aa: CAWRYLGPKLSYEQYF
clone_size: .
j_call: TRBJ2-7
d_call: .
v_call: TRBV30

cdr3_nt: TGTGCCAGCCTCCACTCCCGGGACCCTAGGTCCTACGAGCAGTACTTC
cdr3_aa: CASLHSRDPRSYEQYF
clone_size: .
j_call: TRBJ2-7
d_call: .
v_call: TRBV14

cdr3_nt: TGCGCCAGCAGCCGTCGCTCAGGAGATTACGAGCAGTACTTC
cdr3_aa: CASSRRSGDYEQYF
clone_size: .
j_call: TRBJ2-7
d_call: .
v_call: TRBV4-3

cdr3_nt: TGTGCCAGCAGCCGCCGGACTAGCGGAAGCACAGATACGCAGTATTTT
cdr3_aa: CASSRRTSGSTDTQYF
clone_size: .
j_call: TRBJ2-3
d_call: TRBD2
v_call: TRBV14

cdr3_nt: TGCGCCAGCAGCTTGAGGACTTACGGCACTGAAGCTTTCTTT
cdr3_aa: CASSLRTYGTEAFF
clone_size: .
j_call: TRBJ1-1
d_call: .
v_call: TRBV5-1

cdr3_nt: TGTGCCATCAGTGAGTCCCAGGGGGTAGCTTTCTTT
cdr3_aa: CAISESQGVAFF
clone_size: few
j_call: TRBJ1-1
d_call: TRBD1
v_call: TRBV10-3

cdr3_nt: TGTGCCAGCAGCTCCCCCAGCGGGGTCAAAGAGACCCAGTACTTC
cdr3_aa: CASSSPSGVKETQYF
clone_size: .
j_call: TRBJ2-5
d_call: TRBD2
v_call: TRBV11-2

cdr3_nt: TGTGCCAGCAGCTTAAACGGGGGTGGGACTGCCATGAACACTGAAGCTTTCTTT
cdr3_aa: CASSLNGGGTAMNTEAFF
clone_size: .
j_call: TRBJ1-1
d_call: .
v_call: TRBV7-6

cdr3_nt: TGCGCCAGCAGCCCCCGGGTGGGACAAAGCAACAATGAGCAGTTCTTC
cdr3_aa: CASSPRVGQSNNEQFF
clone_size: .
j_call: TRBJ2-1
d_call: .
v_call: TRBV5-1

cdr3_nt: TGTGCCAGCAGCCCCACCGGGACAGGTGTTACCGGGGAGCTGTTTTTT
cdr3_aa: CASSPTGTGVTGELFF
clone_size: .
j_call: TRBJ2-2
d_call: TRBD1
v_call: TRBV5-4

cdr3_nt: TGTGCCAGCAGTTCACCCCAACAGGGGGAATCTGGCTACACCTTC
cdr3_aa: CASSSPQQGESGYTF
clone_size: .
j_call: TRBJ1-2
d_call: TRBD1
v_call: TRBV27

cdr3_nt: TGTGCCAGCAGTGAACGGGACAGCTCCTACGAGCAGTACTTC
cdr3_aa: CASSERDSSYEQYF
clone_size: .
j_call: TRBJ2-7
d_call: TRBD1
v_call: TRBV6-1

cdr3_nt: TGCGCCAGCAGTCCCGGGACTTACCAAGAGACCCAGTACTTC
cdr3_aa: CASSPGTYQETQYF
clone_size: .
j_call: TRBJ2-5
d_call: .
v_call: TRBV10-1

cdr3_nt: TGTGCCACCAGCACATCAGTCTCCTACGAGCAGTACTTC
cdr3_aa: CATSTSVSYEQYF
clone_size: .
j_call: TRBJ2-7
d_call: .
v_call: TRBV15

cdr3_nt: TGTGCCAGTACCACCGGGACAGGGGCTGGAGAGACCCAGTACTTC
cdr3_aa: CASTTGTGAGETQYF
clone_size: .
j_call: TRBJ2-5
d_call: TRBD1
v_call: TRBV19

cdr3_nt: TGTGCCAGCAGCTTAGTAGGGGAGACCCCCTACAATGAGCAGTTCTTC
cdr3_aa: CASSLVGETPYNEQFF
clone_size: .
j_call: TRBJ2-1
d_call: .
v_call: TRBV13

cdr3_nt: TGTGCCAGTAGTATTGGAGGGGGCGCCGGTGGCTACACCTTC
cdr3_aa: CASSIGGGAGGYTF
clone_size: .
j_call: TRBJ1-2
d_call: TRBD1
v_call: TRBV19

cdr3_nt: TGTGCCAGCAGCGGACAGGGTAGGGTCTATGGCTACACCTTC
cdr3_aa: CASSGQGRVYGYTF
clone_size: .
j_call: TRBJ1-2
d_call: TRBD1
v_call: TRBV28

cdr3_nt: TGTGCCAGCAGTTTAGAAAGGTACTCCTACGAGCAGTACTTC
cdr3_aa: CASSLERYSYEQYF
clone_size: .
j_call: TRBJ2-7
d_call: .
v_call: TRBV27

cdr3_nt: TGTGCCCGCCCGGGCGGGAATAGACCCTGCGAGCAGTACTTC
cdr3_aa: CARPGGNRPCEQYF
clone_size: .
j_call: TRBJ2-7
d_call: .
v_call: TRBV28

cdr3_nt: TGTGCCTGGGCTAGCGGGACGAACACCGGGGAGCTGTTTTTT
cdr3_aa: CAWASGTNTGELFF
clone_size: .
j_call: TRBJ2-2
d_call: TRBD2
v_call: TRBV30

cdr3_nt: TGTGCCAGTCTATATACTCAGGGGAACACTGAAGCTTTCTTT
cdr3_aa: CASLYTQGNTEAFF
clone_size: .
j_call: TRBJ1-1
d_call: .
v_call: TRBV2

cdr3_nt: TGTGCCTGGAGTGGCCCGGGACTAACTAATGAAAAACTGTTTTTT
cdr3_aa: CAWSGPGLTNEKLFF
clone_size: once
j_call: TRBJ1-4
d_call: .
v_call: TRBV30

cdr3_nt: TGTGCCAGCAGCCCCCTGATAGCGGGAGGTAGTCCCTACGAGCAGTACTTC
cdr3_aa: CASSPLIAGGSPYEQYF
clone_size: .
j_call: TRBJ2-7
d_call: TRBD2
v_call: TRBV7-6

cdr3_nt: TGTGCCAGCAGTTTATTTTTGGGGGAGCAGTACTTC
cdr3_aa: CASSLFLGEQYF
clone_size: .
j_call: TRBJ2-7
d_call: .
v_call: TRBV28

cdr3_nt: TGTGCCAGCAGCCAAGGACACTATGGCTACACCTTC
cdr3_aa: CASSQGHYGYTF
clone_size: .
j_call: TRBJ1-2
d_call: .
v_call: TRBV14

cdr3_nt: TGTGCCAGCAGCAAAGGGGACTCCGGGACAGACCATGGCTACACCTTC
cdr3_aa: CASSKGDSGTDHGYTF
clone_size: .
j_call: TRBJ1-2
d_call: TRBD1
v_call: TRBV7-6

cdr3_nt: TGTGCCAGCAGCTTCGCGTTTAGGGAACTAACCTACGAGCAGTACTTC
cdr3_aa: CASSFAFRELTYEQYF
clone_size: .
j_call: TRBJ2-7
d_call: .
v_call: TRBV11-2

cdr3_nt: TGTGCCAGCAGTGACTCGTGGCACTATGGCTACACCTTC
cdr3_aa: CASSDSWHYGYTF
clone_size: .
j_call: TRBJ1-2
d_call: .
v_call: TRBV6-4

cdr3_nt: TGTGCCAGCAGTCCTCCTAGCGGGAATATTCCGGGGTTCTTC
cdr3_aa: CASSPPSGNIPGFF
clone_size: once
j_call: TRBJ2-1
d_call: TRBD2
v_call: TRBV7-9

cdr3_nt: TGTGCCAGCAGCCCTGCGGGCCCAGGTTCCGGAGATACGCAGTATTTT
cdr3_aa: CASSPAGPGSGDTQYF
clone_size: .
j_call: TRBJ2-3
d_call: .
v_call: TRBV5-4

cdr3_nt: TGTGCCAGCAGTTTCCAAGGGACAGGGCACTACGAGCAGTACTTC
cdr3_aa: CASSFQGTGHYEQYF
clone_size: .
j_call: TRBJ2-7
d_call: TRBD1
v_call: TRBV28

cdr3_nt: TGCGCCAGTTCGAGCGGGAGGGCCCCAAATGAGCAGTTCTTC
cdr3_aa: CASSSGRAPNEQFF
clone_size: .
j_call: TRBJ2-1
d_call: TRBD2
v_call: TRBV10-1

cdr3_nt: TGTGCCAGCAGCGAACAGCTACAAGAGACCCAGTACTTC
cdr3_aa: CASSEQLQETQYF
clone_size: .
j_call: TRBJ2-5
d_call: .
v_call: TRBV5-4

cdr3_nt: TGTGCCAGCGTAGGGAAACTCTTTGAAGCTTTCTTT
cdr3_aa: CASVGKLFEAFF
clone_size: .
j_call: TRBJ1-1
d_call: .
v_call: TRBV6-1

cdr3_nt: TGTGCCAGCAGGCAACCGGGACGTCAGACCTACGAGCAGTACTTC
cdr3_aa: CASRQPGRQTYEQYF
clone_size: .
j_call: TRBJ2-7
d_call: .
v_call: TRBV11-2

cdr3_nt: TGTGCCAGCAGAAAAAACCGGGACGCGGTATGGGATACGCAGTATTTT
cdr3_aa: CASRKNRDAVWDTQYF
clone_size: .
j_call: TRBJ2-3
d_call: .
v_call: TRBV6-6

cdr3_nt: TGTGCCAGCAGTTCGGCAGCTGAAGCTTTCTTT
cdr3_aa: CASSSAAEAFF
clone_size: .
j_call: TRBJ1-1
d_call: .
v_call: TRBV28